These 25 T cell receptor beta chains came from one sample sequenced in a study of blood T cell repertoires in COVID-19 (dated by TCRdb to 2020 to 2022). Receptors were amplified or captured by the immunoSEQ multiplex PCR assay. TCRdb obtained this table from immuneACCESS and retained in-frame rearrangements with V and J assigned. These tables miss some clones; where compared with another copy, unresolved V genes account for less than half of the shortfall, and the remainder is unexplained. Recorded for this sample are about 280,000 clones; about nine tenths of them occurred a single time. The ten most abundant clones make up about 3% of the sample. Sequenced: peripheral blood. Receptors originate from a woman aged 25 to 45 with active or convalescent COVID-19.

The genes are TRBV6-5 and TRBJ1-5; 8 bases are shared with TRBD1. The germline gives CDR1 MNHEY, CDR2 SVGAGI. With V trimmed by 6 bases and J by 4 bases, 5 bases remained unmatched. The CDR3 is 14 amino acids. In nucleotides, the CDR3 is TGTGCCAGCAGGACGACAGGGGAGAATCAGCCCCAGCATTTT. This sequence encodes CASRTTGENQPQHF.

For the CDR3, the DNA is TGTGCCAGCAGCTACCGGGGGGACTCGACCCAGTACTTC. Its protein product is CASSYRGDSTQYF. The chain links TRBV3-1 (or the pseudogene TRBV3-2) to TRBJ2-5, with TRBD2 matching over 7 bases. CDR3 length: 13 residues. CDR1 and CDR2 from the germline V gene are LGHDT and YNNKEL (reference sequence). The V gene end was trimmed by 5 bases and the J gene end by 7 bases; junction bases not matched to a gene: 7.

This sequence joins TRBV19 and TRBJ2-2, with a weak D call TRBD1 (6 bases). Germline values: CDR1 LNHDA, CDR2 SQIVND (reference sequence). With 5 bases removed from V and 5 bases from J, the gap between germline ends came to 15 bases. There are 15 residues in the CDR3. This CDR3 is CASSSGRGRTGELFF. The CDR3 DNA follows: TGTGCCAGTAGTTCAGGCAGGGGTAGGACCGGGGAGCTGTTTTTT.

V gene TRBV18 combines with J gene TRBJ1-6; maybe TRBD1 (5 bases). The CDR3 has 16 residues. V lost 3 bases and J 7 bases, leaving 16 bases between the germline ends. The germline CDR1 and CDR2 sequences are KGHSH and LQKENI. The CDR3 nucleotides read TGTGCCAGCTCACCGGGCGGCGGGGGAGGAAATTCACCCCTCCACTTT. Its translation: CASSPGGGGGNSPLHF.

V usage is TRBV5-1 and J usage is TRBJ2-7; a weak D match, TRBD2 (5 bases). Per germline, CDR1 SGHRS and CDR2 YFSETQ. The CDR3 covers 16 residues. V was shortened by 5 bases and J by 0 bases, with 18 bases between the two germline ends. CDR3 sequence (DNA): TGCGCCAGCAGACTAGGACTGAACCCTGTCTCCTACGAGCAGTACTTC. As protein: CASRLGLNPVSYEQYF. Variable domain in full (rest from reference TRBV5-1 and TRBJ2-7): KAGVTQTPRYLIKTRGQQVTLSCSPISGHRSVSWYQQTPGQGLQFLFEYFSETQRNKGNFPGRFSGRQFSNSRSEMNVSTLELGDSALYLCASRLGLNPVSYEQYFGPGTRLTVT.

J is TRBJ2-6 and V is TRBV7-9, with D perhaps matching TRBD2 (5 bases). Germline V gene data show CDR1 as SEHNR and CDR2 as FQNEAQ (reference sequence). Trimming cost V 3 bases and J 2 bases, with 11 bases left between them. The CDR3 covers 16 residues. DNA for the CDR3: TGTGCCAGCAGCTTCCCTCCCGGGGCTGGGGCCAACGTCCTGACTTTC. This encodes CASSFPPGAGANVLTF.

The chain carries TRBV9 and TRBJ2-7; the match to TRBD1 covers 10 bases. The germline V gene has CDR1 SGDLS and CDR2 YYNGEE. The CDR3 has 15 residues. V was clipped by 0 bases and J by 3 bases; unmatched bases: 3. The CDR3 reads CASSVEGTGDYEQYF. Written as DNA, the CDR3 is TGTGCCAGCAGCGTAGAGGGGACAGGGGACTACGAGCAGTACTTC.

This sequence joins TRBV10-3 and TRBJ1-3; no firm D call. CDR1 is ENHRY and CDR2 is SYGVKD in the germline V gene. Trimming shortened V by 6 bases and J by 4 bases, and 13 bases separated the two germline ends. There are 14 residues in the CDR3. CDR3 bases: TGTGCCATCAGGGCTAGCTACGTCGGAAACACCATATATTTT. Its translation is CAIRASYVGNTIYF.

This chain connects TRBV7-2 to TRBJ1-3; D ambiguous. CDR1 is SGHTA and CDR2 is FQGNSA in the germline V gene. This CDR3 has 19 amino acids. Deletions cut 0 bases from V and 0 bases from J, with 18 bases between. The CDR3 region has the DNA TGTGCCAGCAGCTTAGCCCTCGTGAGGGTCCCTAGCTCTGGAAACACCATATATTTT. This encodes CASSLALVRVPSSGNTIYF.

The chain uses TRBV19 and TRBJ1-6, with TRBD1 identical over 7 bases. This CDR3 has 14 amino acids. V lost 6 bases, J lost 9 bases, and 8 bases stayed unmatched. Germline V gene sequence: CDR1 LNHDA, CDR2 SQIVND (reference sequence). CDR3 loop: CASRPGQDFSPLHF. CDR3 bases: TGTGCCAGTAGACCAGGACAGGACTTTTCACCCCTCCACTTT. Filled out from reference TRBV19 and TRBJ1-6, the complete variable domain reads DGGITQSPKYLFRKEGQNVTLSCEQNLNHDAMYWYRQDPGQGLRLIYYSQIVNDFQKGDIAEGYSVSREKKESFPLTVTSAQKNPTAFYLCASRPGQDFSPLHFGNGTRLTVT.

This chain connects TRBV23-1 to TRBJ2-2; 11 bases map to TRBD2. TRBV23-1 is given ORF status, its function remaining uncertain. V dropped 3 bases and J dropped 5; count of bases not matched to a gene: 8. There are 17 residues in the CDR3. Written as DNA, the CDR3 is TGCGCCAGCAGTCAGGCAGCTAGCGGGGGGCTTACCGGGGAGCTGTTTTTT. Translated: CASSQAASGGLTGELFF.

This clone was counted between two and nine times. The chain has TRBV5-6 and TRBJ2-2; 8 bases line up with TRBD1. V lost 1 base, J lost 5 bases, and 4 bases stayed unmatched. In germline, CDR1 is SGHDT, CDR2 YYEEEE. The CDR3 covers 15 residues. The CDR3 reads CASSLQGAVTGELFF. In nucleotides, the CDR3 is TGTGCCAGCAGCTTGCAGGGGGCGGTAACCGGGGAGCTGTTTTTT.

This chain connects TRBV5-4 to TRBJ1-1, with D unresolved. CDR1 and CDR2 (germline): SGHNT, YYREEE (reference sequence). V lost 2 bases, J lost 5 bases, and 10 bases lay in between. The length of the CDR3 is 13 residues. The CDR3: CASSLEGRTEAFF. The CDR3 nucleotides are TGTGCCAGCAGCTTAGAGGGAAGGACTGAAGCTTTCTTT. Based on the CDR3 plus reference TRBV5-4 and TRBJ1-1, the full variable domain is ETGVTQSPTHLIKTRGQQVTLRCSSQSGHNTVSWYQQALGQGPQFIFQYYREEENGRGNFPPRFSGLQFPNYSSELNVNALELDDSALYLCASSLEGRTEAFFGQGTRLTVV.

This chain connects TRBV5-1 to TRBJ1-2, with TRBD1 matching over 7 bases. CDR3 size: 13 residues. The V gene's germline CDR1 is SGHRS and CDR2 YFSETQ. J gave up 5 bases and V 5 bases, and 6 bases lay outside the gene matches. The CDR3 region is CASRYGTAYGYTF. As DNA, the CDR3 is TGCGCCAGCAGGTATGGGACAGCTTATGGCTACACCTTC. Filled out from reference TRBV5-1 and TRBJ1-2, the complete variable domain reads KAGVTQTPRYLIKTRGQQVTLSCSPISGHRSVSWYQQTPGQGLQFLFEYFSETQRNKGNFPGRFSGRQFSNSRSEMNVSTLELGDSALYLCASRYGTAYGYTFGSGTRLTVV.

The CDR3: CASSLEAGREAFF. CDR3 DNA: TGTGCCAGCAGCTTAGAGGCTGGGCGGGAGGCTTTCTTT. The chain recombines TRBV7-8 with TRBJ1-1; D is unclear. The V gene lost 1 base and the J gene lost 11 bases, with 14 bases spanning the gap. The CDR3 has 13 amino acids. CDR1 and CDR2 (germline): SGHVS, FQNEAQ.

This rearrangement joins TRBV7-8 to TRBJ2-1; 7 nucleotides align to TRBD2. Germline V gene lookup returns CDR1 SGHVS and CDR2 FQNEAQ. This CDR3 is built from 17 residues. V dropped 0 bases and J dropped 10; count of bases not matched to a gene: 15. This CDR3 reads CASSLATAAGNLGEQFF. The CDR3 DNA reads TGTGCCAGCAGCTTAGCGACCGCAGCGGGGAACTTGGGGGAGCAGTTCTTC.

The rearrangement links TRBV6-1 to TRBJ1-5; D perhaps matches TRBD1 (6 bases). The length of the CDR3 is 17 residues. The germline V gene has CDR1 MNHNS and CDR2 SASEGT. V was clipped by 4 bases and J by 2 bases, with 18 bases between them. In nucleotides, the CDR3 is TGTGCCAGCAGTGCATCGCTGGGGGGGGCGGGCAATCAGCCCCAGCATTTT. Translation: CASSASLGGAGNQPQHF.

To note about this clone: The germline gene is not matched at one end of the junction; a read error may be the cause. V usage is TRBV5-1 and J usage is TRBJ2-7, with D perhaps matching TRBD2 (6 bases). Germline V CDR1 and CDR2: SGHRS, YFSETQ. This CDR3 contains 16 residues. CDR3 loop: CASSLGTVGTYYEQHF. Here the CDR3 DNA reads TGCGCCAGCAGCTTGGGGACTGTTGGGACTTACTACGAGCAGCACTTC.

This clone was counted a single time. Here the CDR3 reads CAWTRTDNEKLFF. The CDR3 nucleotides are TGTGCCTGGACCCGGACAGATAATGAAAAACTGTTTTTT. The chain joins TRBV30 to TRBJ1-4; D is possibly TRBD1 (6 bases). The germline gives CDR1 GTSNPN, CDR2 SVGIG (reference sequence). Deletions cut 4 bases from V and 4 bases from J, with 10 bases between. This CDR3 region has 13 residues. Based on the CDR3 plus reference TRBV30 and TRBJ1-4, the full variable domain is SQTIHQWPATLVQPVGSPLSLECTVEGTSNPNLYWYRQAAGRGLQLLFYSVGIGQISSEVPQNLSASRPQDRQFILSSKKLLLSDSGFYLCAWTRTDNEKLFFGSGTQLSVL.

The J gene is TRBJ1-4, the V gene TRBV4-2; 7 nucleotides line up with TRBD1. This CDR3 has 17 residues. V was pared by 4 bases and J by 7 bases, with 15 bases of the junction left unmatched. CDR1 and CDR2 from the germline V gene are LGHNA and YNFKEQ. The CDR3 DNA is TGTGCCAGCAGCCCACTGAATTCGACAAGGACAGGTGAAAAACTGTTTTTT. Translation gives CASSPLNSTRTGEKLFF.

The chain couples TRBV3-1 (or the pseudogene TRBV3-2) to TRBJ2-5, with a weak D call TRBD2 (7 bases). The ends were cut back, 4 bases at V and 5 bases at J, with 17 bases in the middle. The CDR3 has 15 amino acids. CDR1 is LGHDT, CDR2 YNNKEL, per germline (reference sequence). In nucleotides, the CDR3 is TGTGCCAGCAGCCCAGGGACCACGGGGGGCGAGACCCAGTACTTC. Amino acid sequence: CASSPGTTGGETQYF.

The chain employs TRBV5-5 and TRBJ2-7; D is unclear. The CDR3 totals 14 residues. V lost 0 bases, J lost 3 bases, and 10 bases lay in between. Germline V lookup: CDR1 SGHKS, CDR2 YYEKEE (reference sequence). For the CDR3, the DNA is TGTGCCAGCAGCTTGGACATCCTTCTCTACGAGCAGTACTTC. Its protein product is CASSLDILLYEQYF.

The chain uses TRBV7-9 and TRBJ1-2; 8 bases are a match to TRBD1. This CDR3 contains 15 residues. Germline CDR1 SEHNR, CDR2 FQNEAQ (reference sequence). Losses at the gene ends were 1 base for V and 3 bases for J; bases not matched to a gene: 4. CDR3 region: CASSLGQGYDYGYTF. CDR3 DNA: TGTGCCAGCAGCTTAGGACAGGGGTATGACTATGGCTACACCTTC.

CDR3 amino acids: CATSRDKGISNQPQHF. CDR3 in DNA: TGTGCCACCAGCAGAGATAAGGGGATTAGCAATCAGCCCCAGCATTTT. The chain carries TRBV15 and TRBJ1-5; maybe TRBD1 (5 bases). CDR3 length equals 16 residues. Germline V gene sequence: CDR1 LNHNV, CDR2 YYDKDF (reference sequence). Trimming shortened V by 0 bases and J by 0 bases, and 9 bases separated the two germline ends.

The chain couples TRBV25-1 to TRBJ2-1; D remains unclear. This CDR3 has 13 amino acids. Germline V CDR1 and CDR2: MGHDK, SYGVNS. V gave up 3 bases and J gave up 5 bases, with 8 bases separating them. The CDR3 sequence: CASSDQANNEQFF. CDR3 sequence (DNA): TGTGCCAGCAGTGATCAGGCGAACAATGAGCAGTTCTTC.